These T cell receptor beta chains were read from a single sample in a study of CD8+CD57+ T cells in acquired aplastic anemia. TCRdb fed the reads into MiXCR, producing one record per CDR3 protein. The sample includes around 200,000 distinct CDR3 sequences, less than 70% of them seen just once. The sequenced sample consisted of sorted CD4+, CD8+, or CD8+CD57+ T cells (not recorded which) from PBMCs. The source is a human donor in good health, serving as a control. The conserved cysteine and the conserved F or W are not part of the CDR3 here. The order of the fields is J gene, V gene, CDR3 protein.

J: TRBJ2-3; V: TRBV25-1; CDR3: ASSGRRTDTQY
J: TRBJ2-5; V: TRBV6-5; CDR3: ASSYSGGATETQY
J: TRBJ2-5; V: TRBV7-2; CDR3: ASSLVAGGNQETQY
J: TRBJ2-3; V: TRBV20-1; CDR3: SALDGGDTQY
J: TRBJ1-6; V: TRBV9; CDR3: ASSRTGVSPLH
J: TRBJ1-1; V: TRBV3-1; CDR3: ASSRGRDRMNTEAF
J: TRBJ2-7; V: TRBV10-1; CDR3: ASSESTAYEQY
J: TRBJ1-2; V: TRBV15; CDR3: ATGSLGQVDGYT
J: TRBJ1-5; V: TRBV19; CDR3: ASSIQTGGNQPQH
J: TRBJ1-1; V: TRBV20-1; CDR3: SARANMNTEAF
J: TRBJ2-3; V: TRBV7-3; CDR3: ASMGGPDTQY
J: TRBJ2-3; V: TRBV4-2; CDR3: ASSQGAGGADTQY
J: TRBJ1-6; V: TRBV5-6; CDR3: ASSLVDSPNSPLH
J: TRBJ2-3; V: TRBV20-1; CDR3: SASTSPSTDTQY
J: TRBJ2-7; V: TRBV6-6; CDR3: ASTLTAAYEQY
J: TRBJ2-7; V: TRBV6-1; CDR3: ASTSGDRYEQY
J: TRBJ1-1; V: TRBV18; CDR3: ASSPRRGGTEAF
J: TRBJ2-5; V: TRBV10-3; CDR3: AISPPTGGGETQY
J: TRBJ2-7; V: TRBV10-3; CDR3: AISVSTSGGDEQY
J: TRBJ1-1; V: TRBV10-3; CDR3: AISGRDGNTEAF
J: TRBJ1-2; V: TRBV24-1; CDR3: ATSDPTGATGYT
J: TRBJ2-1; V: TRBV6-2/TRBV6-3; CDR3: ASSYGQGYEQF
J: TRBJ1-5; V: TRBV7-3; CDR3: ASSMGQGWNQPQH
J: TRBJ2-5; V: TRBV24-1; CDR3: ATSQWGQPQY
J: TRBJ1-1; V: TRBV7-9; CDR3: ASSRWTGHTEAF
J: TRBJ2-1; V: TRBV15; CDR3: ATSRDLGRRYNEQF
J: TRBJ1-1; V: TRBV9; CDR3: ASSPLGGGLMNTEAF
J: TRBJ1-2; V: TRBV7-6; CDR3: ASSLEAGTTNYGYT
J: TRBJ2-3; V: TRBV24-1; CDR3: ATSDLPGAGSTDTQY
J: TRBJ2-3; V: TRBV24-1; CDR3: ATSGSGGTQY
J: TRBJ1-2; V: TRBV24-1; CDR3: ATSDFGDGYT
J: TRBJ2-7; V: TRBV29-1; CDR3: SPNSGLGAYEQY
J: TRBJ2-7; V: TRBV6-4; CDR3: ASSVGTGSPYEQY